This entry concerns a single T cell receptor beta chain. This entry comes from a study of blood T cell repertoires in COVID-19. Assay: immunoSEQ multiplex PCR; the TCRdb copy retains only in-frame clones and omits some. This sample yields some 95,000 clones, of which around 81% are seen a single time; about 8.7% belongs to the top ten. CDR3 length equals 14 residues. Germline CDR1 MNHNS, CDR2 SASEGT. The ends were cut back, 3 bases at V and 4 bases at J, with 12 bases in the middle. The sequencing input was peripheral blood. The chain carries TRBV6-1 and TRBJ1-2; TRBD1 might be the D (5 bases). This receptor was identified in a man aged 45-65 years who had recovered from COVID-19. The CDR3 spells CASSETGGTYGYTF. The CDR3 DNA is TGTGCCAGCAGTGAGACGGGGGGGACCTATGGCTACACCTTC.